The 14 T cell receptor beta chains below were found in one sample sequenced in a study of cytomegalovirus exposure and HLA in healthy donors. The PCR ran on 60 Vbeta and 13 Jbeta primers. Data came from immunoSEQ multiplex PCR; TCRdb stores just in-frame clones and leaves some out. The sample contains about 150,000 clones, roughly 74% of which appear only once. Sequenced material: PBMCs. The receptors originated from a man aged 18 to 29 in good health and CMV-seronegative.

CDR3 bases: TGTGCCAGTAGTATTATTGGGGGAGGATACTACAATGAGCAGTTCTTC. Its translation is CASSIIGGGYYNEQFF. V and J are TRBV19 and TRBJ2-1; D is possibly TRBD2 (6 bases). This CDR3 spans 16 amino acids. Germline V gives CDR1 LNHDA, CDR2 SQIVND (reference sequence). V was clipped by 3 bases and J by 3 bases, with 15 bases between them.

The CDR3 sequence is CASSLGTTGPYGYTF. CDR3 bases: TGTGCCAGCAGCTTGGGGACAACAGGACCCTATGGCTACACCTTC. The chain links TRBV5-6 to TRBJ1-2; TRBD1 might be the D (5 bases). Germline assignment: CDR1 SGHDT and CDR2 YYEEEE. Trimming pared 0 bases from V and 4 bases from J, leaving 13 bases between. CDR3 length equals 15 residues.

The CDR3 loop reads CASSLAQGGPRDTQYF. The CDR3 nucleotides are TGTGCCAGCAGCTTAGCCCAAGGGGGTCCGAGGGATACGCAGTATTTT. The genes are TRBV7-9 and TRBJ2-3, with D possibly matching TRBD1 (6 bases). The germline V gene encodes CDR1 SEHNR and CDR2 FQNEAQ (reference sequence). CDR3 length equals 16 residues. V lost 0 bases and J 6 bases, leaving 16 bases between the germline ends.

V is TRBV9 and J is TRBJ2-1; no clear D gene. CDR1 SGDLS and CDR2 YYNGEE come from the germline V gene. The CDR3 runs to 13 residues. V dropped 0 bases and J dropped 5 bases, with 6 bases sitting between them. CDR3 residues: CASSVGGDNEQFF. The DNA of the CDR3 is TGTGCCAGCAGCGTAGGAGGAGACAATGAGCAGTTCTTC.

This chain joins TRBV21-1 and TRBJ1-1. TRBV21-1 is termed a pseudogene. The CDR3 consists of 15 residues. The CDR3 sequence: CASSKGGRLNTEAFF. The CDR3 DNA sequence: TGTGCCAGCAGCAAAGGCGGCAGATTGAACACTGAAGCTTTCTTT.

V gene TRBV30 combines with J gene TRBJ2-7, with D maybe TRBD1 (6 bases). The germline V and J ends were trimmed by 2 bases and 0 bases, with 8 bases remaining between them. This CDR3 has 13 amino acids. The germline V gene encodes CDR1 GTSNPN and CDR2 SVGIG (reference sequence). CDR3 sequence: CAWSQGISYEQYF. The DNA of the CDR3 is TGTGCCTGGAGTCAGGGGATCTCCTACGAGCAGTACTTC.

The chain recombines TRBV27 with TRBJ1-5; 8 bases line up with TRBD1. The CDR3 is 16 residues long. The trim removed 6 bases at V and 2 bases at J, leaving 9 bases unmatched. CDR1 is MNHEY and CDR2 is SMNVEV in the germline V gene (reference sequence). The CDR3 coding sequence is TGTGCCAGCAGCAGCAGGGGGCCCCGGGGCAATCAGCCCCAGCATTTT. This translates into CASSSRGPRGNQPQHF.

This chain connects TRBV11-2 to TRBJ2-7; 9 nucleotides line up with TRBD2. The V gene end was trimmed by 5 bases and the J gene end by 0 bases; junction bases not matched to a gene: 5. CDR3 size: 15 residues. The germline V gene encodes CDR1 SGHAT and CDR2 FQNNGV. The CDR3 sequence: CASSPLAGSSYEQYV. The CDR3 bases are TGTGCCAGCAGCCCTCTAGCGGGAAGCTCCTACGAGCAGTACGTC.

The chain joins TRBV7-6 to TRBJ2-4; 7 nucleotides agree with TRBD1. Losses at the gene ends were 5 bases for V and 0 bases for J; bases not matched to a gene: 10. Germline CDR1 reads SGHVS; CDR2 reads FNYEAQ. CDR3 length equals 17 residues. The CDR3 nucleotides are TGTGCCAGCAGCCCCAGACAGGGACCGCTAGCCAAAAACATTCAGTACTTC. Residues: CASSPRQGPLAKNIQYF.

The chain has TRBV27 and TRBJ2-3; D is uncertain. This CDR3 region has 14 residues. Trimming removed 5 bases at V and 2 bases at J, with 11 bases between. The V gene's germline CDR1 is MNHEY and CDR2 SMNVEV (reference sequence). This CDR3 reads CASSGRVFTDTQYF. In nucleotides, the CDR3 is TGTGCCAGCAGTGGCCGGGTCTTCACAGATACGCAGTATTTT.

V is TRBV4-3 and J is TRBJ1-6; D is uncertain. Germline V gene lookup returns CDR1 LGHNA and CDR2 YSLEER. This CDR3 has 16 residues. V gave up 0 bases and J gave up 4 bases, with 10 bases separating them. CDR3 loop: CASSQDGQPYNSPLHF. The DNA of the CDR3 is TGCGCCAGCAGCCAAGATGGGCAGCCGTATAATTCACCCCTCCACTTT.

This clone is a singleton in its sample. The chain joins TRBV27 to TRBJ2-1; possibly TRBD1 for D (6 bases). The CDR3 is 18 amino acids. Germline loops: CDR1 MNHEY, CDR2 SMNVEV (reference sequence). V was clipped by 5 bases and J by 0 bases, with 20 bases between them. In nucleotides, the CDR3 is TGTGCCAGCAGTCCCCCTTGGGGGCTAGAGAGCTCCTACAATGAGCAGTTCTTC. Residues: CASSPPWGLESSYNEQFF.

This chain links TRBV7-9 with TRBJ1-1; D is unclear. Per the germline V gene, CDR1 is SEHNR and CDR2 is FQNEAQ (reference sequence). Deletions cut 5 bases from V and 1 base from J, with 11 bases between. This CDR3 contains 14 residues. CDR3 in amino acids: CASSPTTTNTEAFF. CDR3 DNA: TGTGCCAGCAGCCCTACGACTACGAACACTGAAGCTTTCTTT.

Comments on this clone: One end of the junction is discordant with germline, which a read error may explain. The J gene is TRBJ1-2, the V gene TRBV7-9, with D possibly matching TRBD1 (6 bases). CDR3 size: 12 residues. From germline, CDR1 is SEHNR and CDR2 FQNEAQ (reference sequence). CDR3 DNA sequence: TGTTCCAGCAGCTTAACAGGGAATGGCTACACCTTC. Translating it yields CSSSLTGNGYTF.